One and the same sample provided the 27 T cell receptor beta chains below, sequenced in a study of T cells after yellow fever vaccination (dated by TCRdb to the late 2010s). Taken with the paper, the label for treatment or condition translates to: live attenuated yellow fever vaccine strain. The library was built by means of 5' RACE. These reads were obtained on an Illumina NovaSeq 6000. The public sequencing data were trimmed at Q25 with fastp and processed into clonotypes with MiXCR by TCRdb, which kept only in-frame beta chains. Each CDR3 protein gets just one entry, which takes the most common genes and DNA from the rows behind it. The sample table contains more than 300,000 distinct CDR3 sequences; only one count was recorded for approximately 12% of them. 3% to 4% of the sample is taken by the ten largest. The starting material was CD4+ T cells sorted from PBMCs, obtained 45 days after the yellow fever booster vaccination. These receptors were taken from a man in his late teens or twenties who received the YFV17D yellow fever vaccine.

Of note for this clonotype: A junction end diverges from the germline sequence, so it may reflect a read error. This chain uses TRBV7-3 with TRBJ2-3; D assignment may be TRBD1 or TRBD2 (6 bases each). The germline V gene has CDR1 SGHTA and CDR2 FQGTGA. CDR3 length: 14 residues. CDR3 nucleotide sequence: TGTGCCAGCAGATTAAGGGGGGGCACAGATACGCAGTATTTT. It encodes CASRLRGGTDTQYF. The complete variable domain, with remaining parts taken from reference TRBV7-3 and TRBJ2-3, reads GAGVSQTPSNKVTEKGKYVELRCDPISGHTALYWYRQSLGQGPEFLIYFQGTGAADDSGLPNDRFFAVRPEGSVSTLKIQRTERGDSAVYLCASRLRGGTDTQYFGPGTRLTVL.

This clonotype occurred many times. The CDR3 coding sequence is TGTGCCAGCAGCCAAGATTGGGACAGGGCCTATGGCTACACCTTC. Translation gives CASSQDWDRAYGYTF. The V call is TRBV4-2, the J call TRBJ1-2, with TRBD1 identical over 9 bases. The CDR3 is 15 residues long. From germline, CDR1 is LGHNA and CDR2 YNFKEQ. After removal of 0 bases from V and 4 bases from J, the junction contained 3 bases not matched to a gene.

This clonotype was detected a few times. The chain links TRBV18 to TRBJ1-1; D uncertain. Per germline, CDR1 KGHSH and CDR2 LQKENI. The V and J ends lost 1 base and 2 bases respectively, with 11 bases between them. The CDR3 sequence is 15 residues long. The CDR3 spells CASSPQAVYNTEAFF. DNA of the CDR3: TGTGCCAGCTCACCACAGGCGGTTTACAACACTGAAGCTTTCTTT.

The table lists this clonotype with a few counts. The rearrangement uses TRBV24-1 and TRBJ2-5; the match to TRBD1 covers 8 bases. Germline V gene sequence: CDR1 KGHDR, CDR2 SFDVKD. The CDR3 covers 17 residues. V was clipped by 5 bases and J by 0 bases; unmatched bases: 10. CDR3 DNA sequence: TGTGCCACCAGTGCCGCGAGCCAGGGGGCGTACCAAGAGACCCAGTACTTC. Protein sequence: CATSAASQGAYQETQYF.

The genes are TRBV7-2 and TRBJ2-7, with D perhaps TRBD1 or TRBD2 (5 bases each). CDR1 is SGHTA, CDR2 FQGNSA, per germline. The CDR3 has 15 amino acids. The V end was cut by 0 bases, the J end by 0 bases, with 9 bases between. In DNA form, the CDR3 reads TGTGCCAGCAGCTTAGCGGGGGAGACCTCCTACGAGCAGTACGTC. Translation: CASSLAGETSYEQYV.

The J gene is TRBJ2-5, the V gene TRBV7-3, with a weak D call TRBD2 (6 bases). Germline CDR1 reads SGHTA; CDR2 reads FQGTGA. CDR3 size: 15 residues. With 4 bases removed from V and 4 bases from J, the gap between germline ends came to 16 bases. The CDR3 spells CASSSAGGMGETQYF. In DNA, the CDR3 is TGTGCCAGCAGCTCCGCCGGAGGGATGGGAGAGACCCAGTACTTC.

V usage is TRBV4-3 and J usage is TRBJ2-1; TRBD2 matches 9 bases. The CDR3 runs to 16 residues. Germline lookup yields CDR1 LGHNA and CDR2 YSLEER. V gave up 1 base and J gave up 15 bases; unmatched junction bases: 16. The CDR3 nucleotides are TGCGCCAGCAGCCAAGTGGCTAGCGGGGACAGCCGTTCAGTGTTCTTC. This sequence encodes CASSQVASGDSRSVFF.

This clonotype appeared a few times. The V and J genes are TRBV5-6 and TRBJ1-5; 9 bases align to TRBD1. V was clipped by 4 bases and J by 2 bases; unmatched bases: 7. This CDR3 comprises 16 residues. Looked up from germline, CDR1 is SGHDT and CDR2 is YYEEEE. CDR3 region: CASSRGQGRGNQPQHF. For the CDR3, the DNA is TGTGCCAGCAGCCGGGGACAGGGAAGAGGCAATCAGCCCCAGCATTTT.

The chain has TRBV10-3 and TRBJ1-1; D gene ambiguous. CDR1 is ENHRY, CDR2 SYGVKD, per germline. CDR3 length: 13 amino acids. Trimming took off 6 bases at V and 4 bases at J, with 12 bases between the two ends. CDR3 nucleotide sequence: TGTGCCATCAGGGGCCCCTTGGGCACTGAAGCTTTCTTT. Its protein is CAIRGPLGTEAFF.

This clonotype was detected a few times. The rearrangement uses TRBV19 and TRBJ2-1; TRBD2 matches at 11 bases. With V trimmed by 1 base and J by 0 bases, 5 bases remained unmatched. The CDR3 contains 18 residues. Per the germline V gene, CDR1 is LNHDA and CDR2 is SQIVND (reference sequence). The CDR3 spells CASSIGLAGGSSYNEQFF. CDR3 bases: TGTGCCAGTAGTATAGGGCTAGCGGGGGGTAGCTCCTACAATGAGCAGTTCTTC.

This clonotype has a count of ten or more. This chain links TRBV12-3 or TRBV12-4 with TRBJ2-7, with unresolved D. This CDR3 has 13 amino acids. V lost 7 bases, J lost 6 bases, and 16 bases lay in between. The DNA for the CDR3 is TGTGCCAGCAAAATTCTAGGCCTGCCCGAGCAGTACTTC. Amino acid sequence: CASKILGLPEQYF.

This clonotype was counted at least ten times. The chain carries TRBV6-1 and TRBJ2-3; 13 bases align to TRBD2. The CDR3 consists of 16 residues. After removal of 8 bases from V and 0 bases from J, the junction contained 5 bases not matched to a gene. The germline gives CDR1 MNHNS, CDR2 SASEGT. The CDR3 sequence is CASRTSGGPSTDTQYF. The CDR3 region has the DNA TGTGCCAGCCGGACTAGCGGGGGACCAAGCACAGATACGCAGTATTTT.

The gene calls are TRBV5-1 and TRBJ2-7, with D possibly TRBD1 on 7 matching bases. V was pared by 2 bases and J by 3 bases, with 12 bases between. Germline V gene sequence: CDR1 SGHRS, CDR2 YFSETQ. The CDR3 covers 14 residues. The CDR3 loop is CASSFDREDYEQYF. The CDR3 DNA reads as TGCGCCAGCAGCTTCGACAGGGAGGACTACGAGCAGTACTTC.

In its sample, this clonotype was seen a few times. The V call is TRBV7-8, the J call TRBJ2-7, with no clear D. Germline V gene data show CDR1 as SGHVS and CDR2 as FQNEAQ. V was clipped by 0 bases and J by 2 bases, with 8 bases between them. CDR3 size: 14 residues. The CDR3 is CASSLAGQTYEQYF. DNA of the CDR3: TGTGCCAGCAGCTTAGCCGGGCAGACCTACGAGCAGTACTTC.

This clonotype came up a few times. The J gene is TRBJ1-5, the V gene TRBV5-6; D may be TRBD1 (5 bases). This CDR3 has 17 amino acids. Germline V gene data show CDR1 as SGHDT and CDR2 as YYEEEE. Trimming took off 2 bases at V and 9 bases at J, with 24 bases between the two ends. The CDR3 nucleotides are TGTGCCAGCAGCTTTACTCCTTTTGGGGCGACCGGATCGCCCCAGCATTTT. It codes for CASSFTPFGATGSPQHF.

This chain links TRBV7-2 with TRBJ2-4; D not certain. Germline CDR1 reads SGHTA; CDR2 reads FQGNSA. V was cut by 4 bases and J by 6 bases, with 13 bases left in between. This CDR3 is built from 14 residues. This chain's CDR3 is CASSSDRATNIQYF. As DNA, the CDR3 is TGTGCCAGCAGCTCTGACCGGGCTACAAACATTCAGTACTTC.

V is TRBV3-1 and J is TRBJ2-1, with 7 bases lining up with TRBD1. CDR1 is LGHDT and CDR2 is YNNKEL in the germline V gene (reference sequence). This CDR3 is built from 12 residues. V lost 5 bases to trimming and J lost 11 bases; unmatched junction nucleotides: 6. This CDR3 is CASSYDRVKQFF. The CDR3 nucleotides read TGTGCCAGCAGCTACGACAGGGTTAAGCAGTTCTTC.

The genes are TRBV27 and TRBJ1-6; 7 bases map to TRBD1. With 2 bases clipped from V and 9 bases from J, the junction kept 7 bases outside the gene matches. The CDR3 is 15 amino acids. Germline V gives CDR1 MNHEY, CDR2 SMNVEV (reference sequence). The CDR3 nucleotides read TGTGCCAGCAGTTTAGCGACAGGGCCGAGTTCACCCCTCCACTTT. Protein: CASSLATGPSSPLHF.

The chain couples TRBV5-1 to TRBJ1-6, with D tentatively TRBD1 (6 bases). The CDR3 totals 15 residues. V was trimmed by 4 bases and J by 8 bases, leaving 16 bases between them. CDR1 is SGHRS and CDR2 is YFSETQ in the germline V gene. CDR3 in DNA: TGCGCCAGCAGCCCCCAAGGGGGGGCTGATTCACCCCTCCACTTT. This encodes CASSPQGGADSPLHF.

CDR3 in DNA: TGTGCCAGCAGCTTGGCGCATGGGGAGCAGTACTTC. Its translation: CASSLAHGEQYF. The rearrangement joins TRBV5-6 to TRBJ2-7, with no clear D. V lost 0 bases, J lost 7 bases, and 8 bases lay in between. The CDR3 contains 12 residues. Germline CDR1 and CDR2: SGHDT and YYEEEE.

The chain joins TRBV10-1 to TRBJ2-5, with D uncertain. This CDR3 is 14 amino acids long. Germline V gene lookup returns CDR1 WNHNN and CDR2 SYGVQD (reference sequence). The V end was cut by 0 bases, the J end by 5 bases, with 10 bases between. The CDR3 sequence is CASSESRVGETQYF. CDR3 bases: TGCGCCAGCAGTGAGTCTAGGGTAGGGGAGACCCAGTACTTC.

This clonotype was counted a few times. The CDR3 nucleotides are TGCGCCAGCAGCCAAGGGAAGGGTTGGACCGGGGAGCTGTTTTTT. Protein: CASSQGKGWTGELFF. The genes are TRBV4-3 and TRBJ2-2, with D unresolved. Germline V gene lookup returns CDR1 LGHNA and CDR2 YSLEER. The CDR3 is 15 amino acids. V was pared by 1 base and J by 5 bases, with 11 bases between.

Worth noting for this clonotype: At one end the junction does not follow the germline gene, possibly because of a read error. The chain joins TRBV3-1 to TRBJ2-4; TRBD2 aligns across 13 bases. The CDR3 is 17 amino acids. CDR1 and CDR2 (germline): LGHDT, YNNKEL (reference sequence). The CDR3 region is CASQGTSGALAKNIQYF. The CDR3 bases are TGCGCCAGCCAAGGGACTAGCGGGGCCTTAGCCAAAAACATTCAGTACTTC.

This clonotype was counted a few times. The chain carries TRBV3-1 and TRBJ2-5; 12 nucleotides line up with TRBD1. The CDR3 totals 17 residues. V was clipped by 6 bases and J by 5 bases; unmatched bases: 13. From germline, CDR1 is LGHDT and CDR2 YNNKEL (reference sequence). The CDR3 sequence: CASRRISGTGGLETQYF. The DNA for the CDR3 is TGTGCCAGCAGACGAATCTCCGGGACAGGGGGCCTGGAGACCCAGTACTTC.

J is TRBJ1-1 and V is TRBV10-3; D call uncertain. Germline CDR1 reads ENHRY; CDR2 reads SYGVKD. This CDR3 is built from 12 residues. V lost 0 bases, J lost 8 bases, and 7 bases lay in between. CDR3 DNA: TGTGCCATCAGTGAGTCGGAGGGCGAAGCTTTCTTT. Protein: CAISESEGEAFF.

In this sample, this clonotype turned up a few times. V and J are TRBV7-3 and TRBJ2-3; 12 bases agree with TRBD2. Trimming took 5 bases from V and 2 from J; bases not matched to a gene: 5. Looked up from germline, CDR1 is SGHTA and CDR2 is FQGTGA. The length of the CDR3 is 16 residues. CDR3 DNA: TGTGCCAGCAGCCCTCTAGCGGGGGGGTACACAGATACGCAGTATTTT. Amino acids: CASSPLAGGYTDTQYF.

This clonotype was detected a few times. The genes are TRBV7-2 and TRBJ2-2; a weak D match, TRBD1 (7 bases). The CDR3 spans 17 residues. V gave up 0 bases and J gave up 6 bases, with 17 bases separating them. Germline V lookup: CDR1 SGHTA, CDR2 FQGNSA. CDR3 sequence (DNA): TGTGCCAGCAGCTTAGCGCTTGGAGGGGGCAGTCCCGGGGAGCTGTTTTTT. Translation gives CASSLALGGGSPGELFF. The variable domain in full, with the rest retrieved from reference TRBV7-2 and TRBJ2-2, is GAGVSQSPSNKVTEKGKDVELRCDPISGHTALYWYRQSLGQGLEFLIYFQGNSAPDKSGLPSDRFSAERTGGSVSTLTIQRTQQEDSAVYLCASSLALGGGSPGELFFGEGSRLTVL.